This T cell receptor beta chain was identified in a study of T-cell reconstitution after alpha-beta-depleted transplantation in children. A TCRbeta library incorporating unique molecular identifiers was prepared. Via MiXCR, TCRdb re-called the PCR reads, giving one row per CDR3 protein. This table has hundreds of thousands of distinct CDR3 sequences, roughly 17% appearing once. This clonotype was seen at least ten times. Sequencing was performed on PBMCs from the stem cell graft donor, taken from the stem cell graft. This receptor was obtained from a human donor who donated a stem cell graft to a child with acute myeloid leukemia.

The CDR3 sequence is CSAITGANVLTF. CDR3 in DNA: TGCAGTGCTATTACTGGGGCCAACGTCCTGACTTTC. The chain has TRBV20-1 and TRBJ2-6; no firm D call. Germline V gene sequence: CDR1 DFQATT, CDR2 SNEGSKA (reference sequence). Trimming removed 4 bases from V and 2 bases from J, with 3 bases in between. This CDR3 is 12 amino acids long.